This TCR beta chain appears in the sequencing data of a study of CXCR3-negative and CXCR3-positive naive CD8 T cells. Study outcomes and limitations: Naive cells used TRBV-TRBJ genes in much the same way whether CXCR3-negative or CXCR3-positive; memory cells did not. Similar levels of surface CD5 were seen between naive subsets; TCR strength was inferred from TRB CDR3 properties. Each naive subset displayed comparably high diversity, whereas memory CD8+ cells displayed much lower diversity.

Triplicate approximately 300,000-cell sorts were made of each CD8+ T cell subset. About this clonotype itself: As yet, its antigen is unknown.

This CDR3 has 12 amino acids. Germline values: CDR1 SGHDT, CDR2 YYEEEE. Each TRB cDNA library was prepared by 5' RACE (with UMI labels). TCRdb re-called the 5' RACE reads; one entry per CDR3 protein, DNA not given. The sample yields tens of thousands of distinct CDR3 sequences, of which the top ten take up roughly a fifth. Input material: memory CD8+ T cells from blood. The sequence was collected from a human donor in good health. Some clones in this sample may be carry-over from other donors' samples. V usage is TRBV5-6 and J usage is TRBJ2-7; the TCRdb call, TRBD1, lacks DNA for checking. This CDR3 reads CASRDQGYEQYF.